The 23 T cell receptor beta chains below all came from one sample that was sequenced in a study of cytomegalovirus exposure and HLA in healthy donors. Vbeta (60) and Jbeta (13) primers were used in the PCR. Using immunoSEQ multiplex PCR, the repertoire was profiled, and TCRdb retains in-frame clones only, with some absent. The sample shows about 160,000 clones, around 84% of them seen only once. Sequenced: PBMCs. These TCRs come from a boy under 10 years old in good health and CMV-seronegative.

This clone was seen a single time. The chain carries TRBV11-2 and TRBJ1-1; 9 bases map to TRBD1. The CDR3 has 15 residues. CDR1 is SGHAT, CDR2 FQNNGV, per germline. The V and J ends lost 4 bases and 5 bases, in that order; junction bases with no gene match: 8. The CDR3 here is CASSSSDRGGTEAFF. CDR3 nucleotide sequence: TGTGCCAGCAGCTCCTCGGACAGGGGTGGAACTGAAGCTTTCTTT. Full variable domain (missing parts from reference TRBV11-2 and TRBJ1-1): EAGVAQSPRYKIIEKRQSVAFWCNPISGHATLYWYQQILGQGPKLLIQFQNNGVVDDSQLPKDRFSAERLKGVDSTLKIQPAKLEDSAVYLCASSSSDRGGTEAFFGQGTRLTVV.

Comment on this clone: Other DNA sequences from this sample encode an identical CDR3 as well. The rearrangement joins TRBV28 to TRBJ1-1; unclear D gene. The CDR3 runs to 13 residues. Germline CDR1 reads MDHEN; CDR2 reads SYDVKM. V gave up 6 bases and J gave up 2 bases, with 10 bases separating them. DNA of the CDR3: TGTGCCAGCAGGGAGGGAGTTAACACTGAAGCTTTCTTT. Translation: CASREGVNTEAFF. The full variable domain, rest sourced from reference TRBV28 and TRBJ1-1, is DVKVTQSSRYLVKRTGEKVFLECVQDMDHENMFWYRQDPGLGLRLIYFSYDVKMKEKGDIPEGYSVSREKKERFSLILESASTNQTSMYLCASREGVNTEAFFGQGTRLTVV.

The genes are TRBV28 and TRBJ2-1, with TRBD2 matching 8 bases. This CDR3 comprises 15 residues. The germline V gene has CDR1 MDHEN and CDR2 SYDVKM. V dropped 6 bases and J dropped 7; count of bases not matched to a gene: 11. Here the CDR3 reads CASSLSGGNLNEQFF. CDR3 sequence (DNA): TGTGCCAGCAGCCTTTCGGGAGGGAACTTGAATGAGCAGTTCTTC.

The chain is built from TRBV29-1 and TRBJ2-3, with D uncertain. The germline V gene has CDR1 SQVTM and CDR2 ANQGSEA. This CDR3 is 14 amino acids long. Trimming took off 8 bases at V and 2 bases at J, with 17 bases between the two ends. The CDR3 DNA follows: TGCAGCTTCATAACCCCATACTCCACAGATACGCAGTATTTT. Translation: CSFITPYSTDTQYF.

This sequence joins TRBV19 and TRBJ2-7, with D uncertain. Germline CDR1 LNHDA, CDR2 SQIVND (reference sequence). This CDR3 is built from 14 residues. V dropped 3 bases and J dropped 2 bases, with 11 bases sitting between them. The CDR3 sequence is CASSISPLTYEQYF. Written as DNA, the CDR3 is TGTGCCAGTAGTATTAGCCCCCTAACCTACGAGCAGTACTTC.

The chain employs TRBV5-1 and TRBJ2-1, with 8 bases that match TRBD1. The CDR3 runs 16 residues. Trimming took 0 bases from V and 5 from J; bases not matched to a gene: 7. Germline CDR1 SGHRS, CDR2 YFSETQ. In DNA form, the CDR3 reads TGCGCCAGCAGCTTGGCTAGGACAGGGATCAACAATGAGCAGTTCTTC. Its protein is CASSLARTGINNEQFF.

This sequence joins TRBV4-1 and TRBJ2-3; D possibly corresponds to TRBD2 (5 bases). Trimming left V 4 bases short and J 3 bases short, with 14 bases between. This CDR3 has 15 residues. The V gene's germline CDR1 is MGHRA and CDR2 YSYEKL. CDR3 loop: CASSPIGRGTDTQYF. CDR3 bases: TGCGCCAGCAGCCCCATAGGTCGGGGAACAGATACGCAGTATTTT.

The chain employs TRBV27 and TRBJ2-1; 15 bases are shared with TRBD2. This CDR3 spans 19 amino acids. V lost 5 bases, J lost 1 base, and 9 bases stayed unmatched. Looked up from germline, CDR1 is MNHEY and CDR2 is SMNVEV (reference sequence). CDR3 nucleotide sequence: TGTGCCAGCAGTACAAGGACTAGCGGGAGGGCCGGGTCCTACAATGAGCAGTTCTTC. Translated, it gives CASSTRTSGRAGSYNEQFF.

The CDR3 sequence: CASSYSESSYNEQFF. The CDR3, as DNA: TGTGCCAGCAGTTACTCTGAGAGCTCCTACAATGAGCAGTTCTTC. The chain carries TRBV6-5 and TRBJ2-1; D unresolved. V lost 0 bases, J lost 0 bases, and 6 bases lay in between. The CDR3 is made up of 15 amino acids. The germline CDR1 and CDR2 sequences are MNHEY and SVGAGI.

CDR3 nucleotides: TGTGCCAGCAGTAAAGCCCCCCTTTACGCGGGGGAGCTGTTTTTT. It is translated as CASSKAPLYAGELFF. V and J are TRBV28 and TRBJ2-2; D gene ambiguous. This CDR3 spans 15 amino acids. Trimming cost V 5 bases and J 8 bases, with 18 bases left between them. Germline V CDR1 and CDR2: MDHEN, SYDVKM.

The chain is built from TRBV28 and TRBJ1-1; 7 positions match TRBD1. CDR1 and CDR2 from the germline V gene are MDHEN and SYDVKM. The J segment lost 6 bases and the V segment lost 2 bases, leaving 9 bases of the junction unmatched. The CDR3 sequence is 15 residues long. CDR3 nucleotide sequence: TGTGCCAGCAGTTTAGTAATCCAGGGGGAAGCTGAAGCTTTCTTT. Protein product: CASSLVIQGEAEAFF.

This clone has just one count. The sample holds other DNA sequences that translate to the same CDR3. The chain carries TRBV5-1 and TRBJ2-7; possible D gene TRBD1, 6 bases. CDR1 is SGHRS, CDR2 YFSETQ, per germline. Deletions cut 3 bases from V and 4 bases from J, with 8 bases between. The CDR3 covers 12 residues. The CDR3: CASSSDSYEQYF. In DNA, the CDR3 is TGCGCCAGCAGCTCGGACAGTTACGAGCAGTACTTC.

This clone was counted only a few times. The chain combines TRBV6-1 with TRBJ2-1, with 7 bases matching TRBD1. The CDR3 consists of 13 residues. Trimming at V came to 2 bases and at J to 9 bases, leaving 4 bases not matched to a gene. Germline CDR1 reads MNHNS; CDR2 reads SASEGT. The CDR3 region has the DNA TGTGCCAGCAGTGAATACAGGGGTGGTGAGCAGTTCTTC. Translation: CASSEYRGGEQFF.

The chain carries TRBV2 and TRBJ2-5; 11 positions agree with TRBD2. The germline V gene encodes CDR1 SNHLY and CDR2 FYNNEI. The CDR3 totals 15 residues. J was trimmed by 4 bases and V by 4 bases; bases with no gene match: 5. CDR3 in amino acids: CASSGGLAGGETQYF. The CDR3 nucleotides read TGTGCCAGCAGTGGGGGGCTAGCGGGAGGAGAGACCCAGTACTTC.

The rearrangement links TRBV7-9 to TRBJ1-3; 9 bases map to TRBD1. CDR1 is SEHNR, CDR2 FQNEAQ, per germline (reference sequence). V was pared by 3 bases and J by 4 bases, with 10 bases of the junction left unmatched. The CDR3 is made up of 17 amino acids. The CDR3 sequence: CASSLSGPGQGGNTIYF. The CDR3 coding sequence is TGTGCCAGCAGCTTGAGCGGCCCGGGACAGGGAGGAAACACCATATATTTT.

This rearrangement joins TRBV7-2 to TRBJ2-7; perhaps TRBD1 as D (5 bases). CDR1 and CDR2 from the germline V gene are SGHTA and FQGNSA. Trimming took 0 bases from V and 2 from J, leaving 14 bases between them. This CDR3 comprises 16 residues. The DNA for the CDR3 is TGTGCCAGCAGCTTAGCGGGCCAGGGTCCCCCCTACGAGCAGTACGTC. Amino acid sequence: CASSLAGQGPPYEQYV.

V gene TRBV18 combines with J gene TRBJ2-1; 8 bases are shared with TRBD1. Losses at the gene ends were 2 bases for V and 6 bases for J; bases not matched to a gene: 9. This CDR3 has 16 residues. The germline V gene encodes CDR1 KGHSH and CDR2 LQKENI. CDR3 residues: CASSPEDQGAANEQFF. The CDR3 bases are TGTGCCAGCTCACCAGAAGACCAGGGGGCCGCCAATGAGCAGTTCTTC.

The chain has TRBV15 and TRBJ2-7; perhaps TRBD1 as D (6 bases). Germline values: CDR1 LNHNV, CDR2 YYDKDF (reference sequence). This CDR3 comprises 13 residues. Trimming took 5 bases from V and 7 from J, leaving 15 bases between them. CDR3 nucleotides: TGTGCCACCAGCCGAACAAGGGGGTGGGAGCAGTACGTC. It yields the protein CATSRTRGWEQYV.

The V gene is TRBV9, the J gene TRBJ2-1; TRBD1 aligns across 9 bases. The V gene end was trimmed by 6 bases and the J gene end by 10 bases; junction bases not matched to a gene: 14. Germline V gene sequence: CDR1 SGDLS, CDR2 YYNGEE. The CDR3 runs to 15 residues. DNA of the CDR3: TGTGCCAGCACCCGATACTCACAGGGGGCTGAGGAGCAGTTCTTC. This translates into CASTRYSQGAEEQFF.

This clone was observed a few times. V gene TRBV7-3 combines with J gene TRBJ1-1, with TRBD1 matching 10 bases. This CDR3 is 13 amino acids long. Germline V gene data show CDR1 as SGHTA and CDR2 as FQGTGA. V lost 5 bases and J lost 7; bases outside the gene matches: 4. This chain's CDR3 is CASSDGTGDEAFF. CDR3 DNA: TGTGCCAGCAGCGATGGGACAGGGGATGAAGCTTTCTTT.

The rearrangement uses TRBV11-2 and TRBJ2-2, with 8 bases matching TRBD2. After removal of 1 base from V and 9 bases from J, the junction contained 4 bases not matched to a gene. The CDR3 sequence is 14 residues long. Looked up from germline, CDR1 is SGHAT and CDR2 is FQNNGV. The CDR3 loop is CASSLVAGGRELFF. The CDR3 nucleotides read TGTGCCAGCAGCTTAGTGGCGGGGGGTCGGGAGCTGTTTTTT.

Here the CDR3 reads CAWSVWGDQPQHF. CDR3 DNA sequence: TGTGCCTGGAGTGTGTGGGGAGATCAGCCCCAGCATTTT. The genes are TRBV30 and TRBJ1-5; D unresolved. The CDR3 sequence is 13 residues long. Germline lookup yields CDR1 GTSNPN and CDR2 SVGIG (reference sequence). Deletions cut 0 bases from V and 5 bases from J, with 8 bases between.

J is TRBJ2-1 and V is TRBV5-4; the D gene is possibly TRBD2 (6 bases). V was clipped by 4 bases and J by 5 bases, with 16 bases between them. The CDR3 length is 15 residues. CDR1 is SGHNT, CDR2 YYREEE, per germline (reference sequence). In DNA form, the CDR3 reads TGTGCCAGCAGCGGAGGGCGAGGGGTCGACAATGAGCAGTTCTTC. Protein: CASSGGRGVDNEQFF.